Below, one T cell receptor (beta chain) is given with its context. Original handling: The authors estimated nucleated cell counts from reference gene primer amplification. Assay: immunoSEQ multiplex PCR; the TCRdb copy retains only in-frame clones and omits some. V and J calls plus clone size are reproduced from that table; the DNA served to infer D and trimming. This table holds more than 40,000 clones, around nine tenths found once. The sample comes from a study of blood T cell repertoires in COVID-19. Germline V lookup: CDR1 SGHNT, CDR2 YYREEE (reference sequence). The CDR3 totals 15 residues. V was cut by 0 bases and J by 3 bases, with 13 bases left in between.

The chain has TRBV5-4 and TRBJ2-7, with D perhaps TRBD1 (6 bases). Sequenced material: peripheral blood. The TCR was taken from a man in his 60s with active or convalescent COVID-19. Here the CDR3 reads CASSLAPTGDYEQYF. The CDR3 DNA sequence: TGTGCCAGCAGCTTGGCCCCGACAGGAGACTACGAGCAGTACTTC.